What follows are 12 T cell receptor beta chains derived from one specimen sequenced in a study of response to subunit inactivated influenza vaccine. One entry per CDR3 protein, called by TCRdb with MiXCR from the RT-PCR reads. The sample has more than 500,000 distinct CDR3 sequences, approximately 11% seen once. The same sample was also studied in work on T cells expressing NK-cell markers. That source reports: TCR beta cDNA was made by 5'RACE template switching with UMIs.

Sequencing used PBMCs from blood, obtained on the day of vaccination. Every receptor here comes from a man in his forties or fifties who received an inactivated influenza vaccine.

The V call is TRBV12-3 or TRBV12-4, the J call TRBJ2-7; no reliable D call. There are 14 residues in the CDR3. Trimming stripped 1 base from V and 2 bases from J, with 9 bases between. CDR3 bases: TGTGCCAGCAGTTTAGGAAATGGGGCCTACGAGCAGTACTTC. Amino acids: CASSLGNGAYEQYF.

This clonotype was counted between two and nine times. V gene TRBV27 combines with J gene TRBJ2-7; D gene ambiguous. Germline loops: CDR1 MNHEY, CDR2 SMNVEV (reference sequence). V lost 2 bases and J lost 3, with 11 bases in between. This CDR3 is 14 amino acids long. The CDR3 loop is CASSLKPAGYEQYF. CDR3 nucleotides: TGTGCCAGCAGTTTAAAACCCGCCGGCTACGAGCAGTACTTC.

This clonotype was recorded many times. The rearrangement uses TRBV5-6 and TRBJ2-3; perhaps TRBD1 as D (5 bases). The V end was cut by 5 bases, the J end by 4 bases, with 14 bases between. Germline V gives CDR1 SGHDT, CDR2 YYEEEE. The CDR3 totals 14 residues. CDR3 protein: CASRPFRVPDTQYF. CDR3 in DNA: TGTGCCAGCAGACCTTTCAGGGTCCCAGATACGCAGTATTTT.

A remark on this clonotype: Given a much more abundant clone one base away, this may be a read error. J is TRBJ2-1 and V is TRBV10-3; 8 nucleotides align to TRBD1. The assigned J gene may be wrong: the sequence end matches TRBJ2-7 better. The CDR3 has 14 amino acids. Germline-derived CDR1 and CDR2 are ENHRY and SYGVKD. Written as DNA, the CDR3 is TGTGCCATCATGGCAGGGGGCAATTACAATGAGCAGTACTTC. Encoded protein: CAIMAGGNYNEQYF.

V usage is TRBV12-3 or TRBV12-4 and J usage is TRBJ2-1, with no clear D. This CDR3 is 12 amino acids long. Between the trimmed V and J ends, which lost 7 bases and 7 bases, there was a span of 11 bases. The DNA of the CDR3 is TGTGCCAGCAACATCGGAGAGAATGAGCAGTTCTTC. Translating it yields CASNIGENEQFF.

In this sample, this clonotype turned up a few times. The chain has TRBV29-1 and TRBJ2-2; D call uncertain. The CDR3 runs 14 residues. V lost 4 bases and J 6 bases, leaving 15 bases between the germline ends. Germline CDR1 reads SQVTM; CDR2 reads ANQGSEA. CDR3 in DNA: TGCAGCGTTGGGACGGTGTTGAGACCCGGGGAGCTGTTTTTT. Translation: CSVGTVLRPGELFF.

This clonotype has more than one count but fewer than ten. The chain joins TRBV5-4 to TRBJ2-2; no definite D call. The CDR3 runs to 14 residues. V was trimmed by 1 base and J by 0 bases, leaving 4 bases between them. The germline V gene has CDR1 SGHNT and CDR2 YYREEE (reference sequence). The CDR3 coding sequence is TGTGCCAGCAGCTTGTCGGCGAACACCGGGGAGCTGTTTTTT. The encoded protein is CASSLSANTGELFF. Supplemented by reference TRBV5-4 and TRBJ2-2, the full variable domain reads ETGVTQSPTHLIKTRGQQVTLRCSSQSGHNTVSWYQQALGQGPQFIFQYYREEENGRGNFPPRFSGLQFPNYSSELNVNALELDDSALYLCASSLSANTGELFFGEGSRLTVL.

The rearrangement links TRBV29-1 to TRBJ2-1; TRBD2 might be the D (5 bases). The CDR3 length is 14 residues. Trimming left V 6 bases short and J 3 bases short, with 15 bases between. CDR1 is SQVTM and CDR2 is ANQGSEA in the germline V gene. The CDR3 coding sequence is TGCAGCGTGCGAGCGGAGGCACTCTACAATGAGCAGTTCTTC. Translation gives CSVRAEALYNEQFF.

The chain recombines TRBV5-1 with TRBJ2-2, with D hard to call. The length of the CDR3 is 15 residues. Deletions cut 4 bases from V and 1 base from J, with 11 bases between. The germline V gene has CDR1 SGHRS and CDR2 YFSETQ. The CDR3 nucleotides read TGCGCCAGCAGCACGTCCCAGGAGAACACCGGGGAGCTGTTTTTT. Its translation: CASSTSQENTGELFF. The whole variable domain, filled in from reference TRBV5-1 and TRBJ2-2, reads KAGVTQTPRYLIKTRGQQVTLSCSPISGHRSVSWYQQTPGQGLQFLFEYFSETQRNKGNFPGRFSGRQFSNSRSEMNVSTLELGDSALYLCASSTSQENTGELFFGEGSRLTVL.

The chain links TRBV7-9 to TRBJ2-2; D is uncertain. This CDR3 has 15 amino acids. With 5 bases removed from V and 1 base from J, the gap between germline ends came to 11 bases. CDR1 SEHNR and CDR2 FQNEAQ come from the germline V gene (reference sequence). The DNA for the CDR3 is TGTGCCAGCAGCGCCAGGCTAGAGAACACCGGGGAGCTGTTTTTT. Its translation is CASSARLENTGELFF. Together with reference TRBV7-9 and TRBJ2-2, the CDR3 gives the full variable domain: DTGVSQNPRHKITKRGQNVTFRCDPISEHNRLYWYRQTLGQGPEFLTYFQNEAQLEKSRLLSDRFSAERPKGSFSTLEIQRTEQGDSAMYLCASSARLENTGELFFGEGSRLTVL.

This clonotype has at least ten counts. J is TRBJ2-7 and V is TRBV29-1; D tentatively fits TRBD1 or TRBD2 (6 bases each). V gave up 0 bases and J gave up 7 bases, with 16 bases separating them. The CDR3 spans 14 residues. Looked up from germline, CDR1 is SQVTM and CDR2 is ANQGSEA. Here the CDR3 reads CSVEDRRGAGEQYF. The DNA of the CDR3 is TGCAGCGTTGAAGATCGGAGGGGGGCGGGGGAGCAGTACTTC.

The chain has TRBV20-1 and TRBJ2-7; TRBD1 agrees at 11 bases. This CDR3 has 13 amino acids. In germline, CDR1 is DFQATT, CDR2 SNEGSKA (reference sequence). The J segment lost 5 bases and the V segment lost 1 base, leaving 1 base of the junction unmatched. CDR3 DNA: TGCAGTGCTAGAGGGACAGGGGGCGACGAGCAGTACTTC. Translation: CSARGTGGDEQYF.